Listed below are T cell receptor beta chains from one sample, sequenced in a study of T-cell memory formation after mild COVID-19. TCRdb called the 5' RACE reads again in MiXCR, with one record for every CDR3 protein. The sample has about 560,000 distinct CDR3 sequences, roughly a sixth seen once. Sequencing input: PBMCs or a T cell subset sorted from them (not recorded which). The receptors were gathered from an adult woman who had mild COVID-19 (a few samples of this study predate the infection). Cell type and time point are not known. The CDR3 runs from the conserved cysteine through the conserved F or W. The order of the fields is J gene, D gene, V gene, clone size, CDR3 DNA, CDR3 protein. A D gene is named only where the DNA matches it firmly. A clone size is listed for some rows: how often the clone was seen (once, few, many), or a class if it is expanded.

TRBJ2-1 NA TRBV5-1 once TGCGCCAGCAGCTTGGAGGGGTTCCCCAATGAGCAGTTCTTC CASSLEGFPNEQFF
TRBJ2-3 NA TRBV27 NA TGTGCCAGCAGTTTTCGGCACACAGATACGCAGTATTTT CASSFRHTDTQYF
TRBJ2-1 TRBD2 TRBV24-1 NA TGTGCCACCAGTGCTACCTACGGGGGGGTCTACAATGAGCAGTTCTTC CATSATYGGVYNEQFF
TRBJ2-3 TRBD1 TRBV7-2 NA TGTGCCAGCAGCTTACTCCCCCAGGGGGCAGATACGCAGTATTTT CASSLLPQGADTQYF
TRBJ1-1 TRBD1 TRBV29-1 NA TGCAGCGCCGTGACAGGGGAGAACACTGAAGCTTTCTTT CSAVTGENTEAFF
TRBJ2-7 TRBD2 TRBV7-6 NA TGTGCCAGCAGCTTAGGCACCCAAAAGCGGGAAGAGCAGTACTTC CASSLGTQKREEQYF
TRBJ1-1 TRBD1 TRBV7-6 few TGTGCCAGCAGCCCGGGGGGCCGGGACAGGGGATTACGGGAAGCTTTCTTT CASSPGGRDRGLREAFF
TRBJ1-1 NA TRBV7-8 NA TGTGCCAGCAGCTTCGAGAGGACGGGGAACACTGAAGCTTTCTTT CASSFERTGNTEAFF
TRBJ2-5 TRBD2 TRBV13 NA TGTGCCAGCAGCCGACTAGCGGGAGGGCTAGGCCAAGAGACCCAGTACTTC CASSRLAGGLGQETQYF
TRBJ2-7 NA TRBV4-1 few TGCGCCAGCAGCCAATCTCTAGTTTGGTACGAGCAGTACTTC CASSQSLVWYEQYF
TRBJ2-5 NA TRBV12-3/TRBV12-4 few TGTGCCAGCAGTCCACCGGGACTCAGAGTACAAGAGACCCAGTACTTC CASSPPGLRVQETQYF
TRBJ2-3 TRBD2 TRBV20-1 few TGCAGTGCTACTAGCGGGGCCTGGACAGATACGCAGTATTTT CSATSGAWTDTQYF
TRBJ2-1 NA TRBV4-1 few TGCGCCAGCAGCCAAGATAATTGGGGACGGTACAATGAGCAGTTCTTC CASSQDNWGRYNEQFF
TRBJ1-1 NA TRBV7-2 few TGTGCCAGCCGGGGGACCCCGGCCACTGAAGCTTTCTTT CASRGTPATEAFF
TRBJ2-1 NA TRBV6-6 NA TGTGCCAGCAGTTACCTCACTAAGGGGTTGGGCAATGAGCAGTTCTTC CASSYLTKGLGNEQFF
TRBJ2-7 TRBD1 TRBV5-1 once TGCGCCAGCAGCTTATTGGGACAGAATAACGAGCAGTACTTC CASSLLGQNNEQYF
TRBJ2-6 NA TRBV3-1 few TGTGCCAGCAGCCAAGATCGTGGTGGCCTAGGCGTTGGGGCCAACGTCCTGACTTTC CASSQDRGGLGVGANVLTF
TRBJ2-1 NA TRBV11-2 NA TGTGCCAGCAGCTCCCCGGGCGGAGGCTCCTACAATGAGCAGTTCTTC CASSSPGGGSYNEQFF
TRBJ2-5 NA TRBV6-2/TRBV6-3 many TGTGCCAGCAGTTACGGTCAAGAGACCCAGTACTTC CASSYGQETQYF
TRBJ2-1 NA TRBV5-1 few TGCGCCAGCAGCTTGGCTACCCTGAGCGAGCAGTTCTTC CASSLATLSEQFF
TRBJ2-3 NA TRBV5-4 few TGTGCCAGCAGCGACGGACCAACTAGCACAGATACGCAGTATTTT CASSDGPTSTDTQYF
TRBJ1-1 NA TRBV7-3 few TGTGCCAGCAGCCTTCAAATGAACACTGAAGCTTTCTTT CASSLQMNTEAFF
TRBJ1-2 NA TRBV12-3/TRBV12-4 many TGTGCCAGCAGTTTAGGAGTGACCTATGGCTACACCTTC CASSLGVTYGYTF
TRBJ1-3 TRBD1 TRBV20-1 NA TGCAGTGCTACAGGGGGCTCTGGAAACACCATATATTTT CSATGGSGNTIYF
TRBJ2-1 TRBD2 TRBV5-1 NA TGCGCCAGCAGAATTGGTACTAGCGGGAGCGGAGAGCAGTTCTTC CASRIGTSGSGEQFF
TRBJ2-5 TRBD2 TRBV20-1 few TGCAGTGCTAGAGATCAGAGGACGGGAATAGCGGGATCCATGAGAGAGACCCAGTACTTC CSARDQRTGIAGSMRETQYF
TRBJ1-2 TRBD1 TRBV5-1 NA TGCGCCAGCAGCCCAGCCCCGGGACAGTGGACGGTAGATGGCTACACCTTC CASSPAPGQWTVDGYTF
TRBJ2-2 NA TRBV5-1 few TGCGCCAGCAGCTTGGATGGACACAGGACTATCGGGGAGCTGTTTTTT CASSLDGHRTIGELFF
TRBJ2-1 NA TRBV6-5 few TGTGCCAGCAGCCGGGAACTAGGCGGGAAGATGAATGAGCAGTTCTTC CASSRELGGKMNEQFF
TRBJ1-3 NA TRBV20-1 few TGCAGTGCGGGGGGGGACGGCTCTGGAAACACCATATATTTT CSAGGDGSGNTIYF
TRBJ2-5 TRBD1 TRBV5-1 few TGCGCCAGCAGCACCGGACAGGGAACTTTAACCCAGTACTTC CASSTGQGTLTQYF
TRBJ2-3 NA TRBV10-3 NA TGTGCCATCAGTGCTCACAGTACTAGCACAGATACGCAGTATTTT CAISAHSTSTDTQYF
TRBJ2-7 TRBD2 TRBV6-5 NA TGTGCCAGCAGCCCCACGTCCGGGACTAGCGGACATTACGAGCAGTACTTC CASSPTSGTSGHYEQYF
TRBJ1-1 TRBD1 TRBV7-9 NA TGTGCCAGCAGCTTGACCAGGACAGGGGTGAACACTGAAGCTTTCTTT CASSLTRTGVNTEAFF
TRBJ2-5 NA TRBV29-1 few TGCAGCGTTGAGAAGGCCCAAAGGACCCAGTACTTC CSVEKAQRTQYF
TRBJ1-1 NA TRBV25-1 few TGTGCCAGCAGTGAATATCTAGGCGGGACTGAAGCTTTCTTT CASSEYLGGTEAFF
TRBJ1-2 NA TRBV2 few TGTGCCAGCAGTGATAGAGGGTATGGCTACACCTTC CASSDRGYGYTF
TRBJ2-3 NA TRBV9 few TGTGCCAGCAGCCCGGCGTGGGCACGACGGAGCACAGATACGCAGTATTTT CASSPAWARRSTDTQYF
TRBJ1-2 NA TRBV28 NA TGTGCCAGCAGACGACTAGCGGGAGGGCTGGGTCTCTATGGCTACACCTTC CASRRLAGGLGLYGYTF
TRBJ2-1 TRBD2 TRBV9 NA TGTGCCAGCAGCGTAGATAGCGGGAGTTTGAGTGAGCAGTTCTTC CASSVDSGSLSEQFF
TRBJ1-5 NA TRBV19 NA TGTGCCAGTAGTATACGGGGGGACAATCAGCCCCAGCATTTT CASSIRGDNQPQHF
TRBJ1-6 NA TRBV7-2 few TGTGCCAGCAGCTTAGCAATGAGCTCCTATAATTCACCCCTCCACTTT CASSLAMSSYNSPLHF
TRBJ2-2 NA TRBV2 NA TGTGCCAGCATCGGTCAGGGTGAAAACACCGGGGAGCTGTTTTTT CASIGQGENTGELFF
TRBJ2-3 TRBD2 TRBV4-1 NA TGCGCCAGCAGCCAGCTAGGACTAGCGGTTGATACGCAGTATTTT CASSQLGLAVDTQYF
TRBJ2-5 NA TRBV7-9 NA TGTGCCAGCAGCTTAGCGCCAGACCTGAAAGAGACCCAGTACTTC CASSLAPDLKETQYF
TRBJ2-7 NA TRBV2 few TGTGCCAGCTCCCGAGACAGGTCCTACTCCTACGAGCAGTACTTC CASSRDRSYSYEQYF
TRBJ2-1 TRBD2 TRBV20-1 few TGCAGTGCTAGAGACCTACTTGCCAGCGGGGGTTACAATGAGCAGTTCTTC CSARDLLASGGYNEQFF
TRBJ2-7 TRBD1 TRBV4-2 few TGTGCCAGCAGCCAAGATGGGGGACAGGCCTCCTACGAGCAGTACTTC CASSQDGGQASYEQYF
TRBJ2-2 TRBD2 TRBV5-1 few TGCGCCAGCAGCTTGGTCACTAGCGGGTCAACCGGGGAGCTGTTTTTT CASSLVTSGSTGELFF